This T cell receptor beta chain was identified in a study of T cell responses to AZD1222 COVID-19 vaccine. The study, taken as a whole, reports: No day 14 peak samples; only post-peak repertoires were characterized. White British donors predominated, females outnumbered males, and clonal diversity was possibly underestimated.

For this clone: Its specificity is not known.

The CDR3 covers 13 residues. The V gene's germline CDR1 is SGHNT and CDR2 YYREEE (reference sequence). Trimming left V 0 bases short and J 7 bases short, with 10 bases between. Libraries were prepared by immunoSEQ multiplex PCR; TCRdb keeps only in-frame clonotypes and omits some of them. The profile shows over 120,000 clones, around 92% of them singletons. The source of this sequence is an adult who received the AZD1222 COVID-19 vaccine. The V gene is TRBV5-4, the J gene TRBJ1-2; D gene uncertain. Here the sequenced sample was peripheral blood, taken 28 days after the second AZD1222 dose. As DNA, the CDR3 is TGTGCCAGCAGCTTGGCGGCTTCAGCTGGCTACACCTTC. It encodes CASSLAASAGYTF.